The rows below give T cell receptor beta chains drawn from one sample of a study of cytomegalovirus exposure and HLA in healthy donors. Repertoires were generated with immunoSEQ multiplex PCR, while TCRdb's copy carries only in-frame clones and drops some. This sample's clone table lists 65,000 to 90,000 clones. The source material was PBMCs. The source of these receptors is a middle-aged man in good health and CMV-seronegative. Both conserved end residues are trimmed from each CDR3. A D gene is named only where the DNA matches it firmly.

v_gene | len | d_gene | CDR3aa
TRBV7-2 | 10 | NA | ASSLGSRVAF
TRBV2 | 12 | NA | ASSEVSSYNEQF
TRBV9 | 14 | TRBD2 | ASSHKSGGAMNEQF
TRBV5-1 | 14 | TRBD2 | ASSLASGGPTYEQY
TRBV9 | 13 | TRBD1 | ASSVAPTGDQPQH
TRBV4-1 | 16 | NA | ASSQGPSTGRDNQPQH
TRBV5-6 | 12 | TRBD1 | ASSSEGAGYGYT
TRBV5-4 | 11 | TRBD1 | ASSRTGDTEAF
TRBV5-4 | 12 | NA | ASSSGLRGTEAF
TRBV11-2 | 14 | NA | ASSRTLGRAGNTIY
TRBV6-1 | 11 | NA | ASSRQDQETQY
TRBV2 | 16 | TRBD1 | ASSEVGQGKITNEKLF
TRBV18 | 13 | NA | ASSLLKSPGNEQF
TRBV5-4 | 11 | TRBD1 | ASRLDRVGEQY
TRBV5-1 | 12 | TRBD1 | ASSLQGAGNTIY
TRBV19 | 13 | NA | ASRPTAGSNQPQH
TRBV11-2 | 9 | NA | ASSGGYGYT
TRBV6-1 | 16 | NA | ASSEFLLTVFTTYEQY
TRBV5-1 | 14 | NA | ASSLAMGSNTGELF
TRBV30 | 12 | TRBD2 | AWSTGTSSRVEF
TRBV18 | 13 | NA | ASSPSSDFGYEQY
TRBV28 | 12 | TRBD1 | ASSFGQGLQPQH
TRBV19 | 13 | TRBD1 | ASSMGGQGDYEQY
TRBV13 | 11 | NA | ASSLGQIGELF
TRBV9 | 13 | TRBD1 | ASSVGQGAQYGYT
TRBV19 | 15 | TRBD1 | ATTSVGQGARGQPQH
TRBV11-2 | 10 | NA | ASSLVGGGYT
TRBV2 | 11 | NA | ASNGPYNQPQH
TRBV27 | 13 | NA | ASSLNPGSTGELF
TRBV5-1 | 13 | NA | ASSSSGGAYNEQF
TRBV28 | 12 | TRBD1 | ASSSEGTVYGYT
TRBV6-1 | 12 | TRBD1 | ASSASTGATEAF
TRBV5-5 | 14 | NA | ASSLRFSGQGNTIY
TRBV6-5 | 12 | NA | ASSYSGTPEKLF
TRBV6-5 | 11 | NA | ASSYSKSGEQF
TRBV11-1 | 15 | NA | ASSLIIGGANTGELF
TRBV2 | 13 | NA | ASSVLEGSNSPLH
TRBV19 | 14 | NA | ASSTQGFRYNSPLH
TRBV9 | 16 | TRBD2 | ASSVGKGLAAYTDTQY
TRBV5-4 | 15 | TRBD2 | ASSFGGLAVIEETQY
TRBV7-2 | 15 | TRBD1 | ASSPRRTGGRANVLT
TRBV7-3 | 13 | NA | ASSSGLARGETQY